This T cell receptor (beta chain) was captured by sequencing in a study of T cells after yellow fever vaccination. Findings and caveats of the study: Abundant clonotypes (contaminants from the bulk population) could be present in FACS-sorted repertoires. Booster sampling recovered most clones from primary vaccination (nearly 98% CD4, 88% CD8).

V lost 5 bases and J 9 bases, leaving 16 bases between the germline ends. The CDR3 is 13 residues long. Turning to this clonotype: The antigen remains undetermined.

One entry per CDR3 protein, called by TCRdb with MiXCR from the 5' RACE reads. The data show about 360,000 distinct CDR3 sequences, roughly 6.2% seen once. V usage is TRBV12-3 or TRBV12-4 and J usage is TRBJ2-5; D ambiguous. This receptor was taken from a man aged 30 to 39 who received the YFV17D yellow fever vaccine. This specimen was PBMCs, taken 5 days after the yellow fever booster vaccination. The CDR3 loop reads CASSQASGPSQYF. The CDR3 DNA reads TGTGCCAGCAGTCAAGCGTCAGGACCTTCCCAGTACTTC.